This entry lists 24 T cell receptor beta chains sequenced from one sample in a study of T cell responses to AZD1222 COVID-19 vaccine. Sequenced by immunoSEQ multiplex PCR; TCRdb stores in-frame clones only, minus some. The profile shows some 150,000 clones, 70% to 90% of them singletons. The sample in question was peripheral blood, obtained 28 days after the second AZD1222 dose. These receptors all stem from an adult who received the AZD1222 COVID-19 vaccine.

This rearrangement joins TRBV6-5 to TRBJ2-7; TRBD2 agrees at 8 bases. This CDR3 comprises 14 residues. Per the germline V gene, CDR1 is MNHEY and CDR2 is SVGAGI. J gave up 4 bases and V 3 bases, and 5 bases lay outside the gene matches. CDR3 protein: CASSYLRGGYEQYF. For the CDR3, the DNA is TGTGCCAGCAGTTATTTACGGGGGGGTTACGAGCAGTACTTC.

The CDR3 reads CASQTLSPRNEKLFF. The CDR3 DNA sequence: TGTGCCAGTCAAACCCTCTCCCCCCGGAATGAAAAACTGTTTTTT. The chain employs TRBV19 and TRBJ1-4; D is unclear. Looked up from germline, CDR1 is LNHDA and CDR2 is SQIVND (reference sequence). The V end was cut by 8 bases, the J end by 5 bases, with 18 bases between. The CDR3 runs to 15 residues.

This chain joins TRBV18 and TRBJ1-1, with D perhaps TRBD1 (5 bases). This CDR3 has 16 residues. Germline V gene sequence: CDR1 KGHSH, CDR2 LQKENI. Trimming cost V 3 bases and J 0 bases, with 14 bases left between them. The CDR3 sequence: CASSPNPRGMNTEAFF. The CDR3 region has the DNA TGTGCCAGCTCACCCAACCCTAGGGGTATGAACACTGAAGCTTTCTTT.

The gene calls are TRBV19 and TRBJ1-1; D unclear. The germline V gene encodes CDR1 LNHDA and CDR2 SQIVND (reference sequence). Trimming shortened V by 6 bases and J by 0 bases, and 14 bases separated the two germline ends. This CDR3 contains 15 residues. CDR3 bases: TGTGCCAGTAGACTTACGACATACTTGAACACTGAAGCTTTCTTT. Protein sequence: CASRLTTYLNTEAFF.

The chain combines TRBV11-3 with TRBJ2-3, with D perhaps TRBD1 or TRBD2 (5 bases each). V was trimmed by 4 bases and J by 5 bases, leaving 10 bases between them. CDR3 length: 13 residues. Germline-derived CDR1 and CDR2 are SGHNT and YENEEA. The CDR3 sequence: CASSWGFGDTQYF. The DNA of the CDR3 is TGTGCCAGCAGCTGGGGGTTTGGAGATACGCAGTATTTT.

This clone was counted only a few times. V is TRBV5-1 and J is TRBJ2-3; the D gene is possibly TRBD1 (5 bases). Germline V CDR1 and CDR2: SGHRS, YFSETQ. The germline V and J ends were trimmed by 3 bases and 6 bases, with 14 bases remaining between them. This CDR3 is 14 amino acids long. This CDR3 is CASSSNPGSDTQYF. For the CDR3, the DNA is TGCGCCAGCAGCTCGAACCCAGGGTCGGATACGCAGTATTTT.

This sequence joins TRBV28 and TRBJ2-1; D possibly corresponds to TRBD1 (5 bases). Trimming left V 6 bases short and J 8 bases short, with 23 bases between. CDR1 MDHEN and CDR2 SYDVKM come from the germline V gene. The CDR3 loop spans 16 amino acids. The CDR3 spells CASSPPDRDADDEQFF. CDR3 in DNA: TGTGCCAGCAGCCCCCCCGACAGAGACGCGGATGATGAGCAGTTCTTC.

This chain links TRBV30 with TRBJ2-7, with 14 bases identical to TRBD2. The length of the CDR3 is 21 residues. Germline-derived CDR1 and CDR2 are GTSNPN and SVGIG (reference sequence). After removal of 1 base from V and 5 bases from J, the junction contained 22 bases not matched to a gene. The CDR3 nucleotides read TGTGCCTGGAGTGGATTAAGGGACTGGGGTGGGACTAGCGGGAGACGGAACGAGCAGTACTTC. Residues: CAWSGLRDWGGTSGRRNEQYF.

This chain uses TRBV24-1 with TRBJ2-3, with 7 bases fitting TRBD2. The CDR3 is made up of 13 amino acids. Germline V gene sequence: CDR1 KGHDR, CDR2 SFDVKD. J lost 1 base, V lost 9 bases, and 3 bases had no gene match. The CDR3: CATGGGGTDTQYF. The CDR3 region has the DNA TGTGCCACCGGGGGAGGGGGCACAGATACGCAGTATTTT.

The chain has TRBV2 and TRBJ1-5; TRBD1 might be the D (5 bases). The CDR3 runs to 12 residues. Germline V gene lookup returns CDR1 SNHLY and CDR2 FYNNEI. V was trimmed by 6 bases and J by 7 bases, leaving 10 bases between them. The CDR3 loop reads CASRTDRQPQHF. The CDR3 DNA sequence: TGTGCCAGCAGAACCGACAGACAGCCCCAGCATTTT.

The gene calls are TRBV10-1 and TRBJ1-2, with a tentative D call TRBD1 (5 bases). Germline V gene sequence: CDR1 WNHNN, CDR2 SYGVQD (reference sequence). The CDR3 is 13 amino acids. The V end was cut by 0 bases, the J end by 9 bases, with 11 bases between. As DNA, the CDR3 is TGCGCCAGCAGTGAGTCCGGGGCCACGAGCTACACCTTC. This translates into CASSESGATSYTF.

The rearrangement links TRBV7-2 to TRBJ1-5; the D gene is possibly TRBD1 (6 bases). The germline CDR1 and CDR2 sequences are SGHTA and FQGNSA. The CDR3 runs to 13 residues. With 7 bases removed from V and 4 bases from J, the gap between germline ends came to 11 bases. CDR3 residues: CASKRQDNQPQHF. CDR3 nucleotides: TGTGCCAGCAAACGACAGGATAATCAGCCCCAGCATTTT.

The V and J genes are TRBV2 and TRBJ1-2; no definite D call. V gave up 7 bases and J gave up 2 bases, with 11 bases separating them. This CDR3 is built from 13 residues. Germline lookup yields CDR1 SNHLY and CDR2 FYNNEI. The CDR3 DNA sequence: TGTGCCAGCATCGGGCAGGAGAACTATGGCTACACCTTC. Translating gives CASIGQENYGYTF.

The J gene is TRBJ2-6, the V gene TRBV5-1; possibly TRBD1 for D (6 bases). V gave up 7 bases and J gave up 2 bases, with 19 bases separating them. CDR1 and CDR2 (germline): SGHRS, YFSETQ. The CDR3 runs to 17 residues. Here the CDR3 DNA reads TGCGCCAGCTCCGGCGGCAGGGGTGGTACTGGGGCCAACGTCCTGACTTTC. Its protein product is CASSGGRGGTGANVLTF.

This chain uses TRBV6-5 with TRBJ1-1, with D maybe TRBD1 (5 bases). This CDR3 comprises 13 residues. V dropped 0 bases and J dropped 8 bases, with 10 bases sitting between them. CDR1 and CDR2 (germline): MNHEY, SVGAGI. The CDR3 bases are TGTGCCAGCAGTTACTCGAACCGGGGGGAAGCTTTCTTT. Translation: CASSYSNRGEAFF.

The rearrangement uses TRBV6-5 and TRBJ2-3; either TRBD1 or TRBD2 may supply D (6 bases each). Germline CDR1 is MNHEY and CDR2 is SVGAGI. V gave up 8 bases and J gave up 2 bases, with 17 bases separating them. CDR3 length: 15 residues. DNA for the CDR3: TGTGCCAGCCGTCGTTTCGCGGGACACACAGATACGCAGTATTTT. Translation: CASRRFAGHTDTQYF.

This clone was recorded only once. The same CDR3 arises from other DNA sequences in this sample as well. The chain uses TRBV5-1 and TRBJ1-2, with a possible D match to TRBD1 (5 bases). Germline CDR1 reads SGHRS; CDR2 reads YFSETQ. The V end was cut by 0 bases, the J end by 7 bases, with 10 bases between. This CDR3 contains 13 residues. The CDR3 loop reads CASSLVGGGGYTF. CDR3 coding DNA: TGCGCCAGCAGCTTGGTTGGTGGGGGTGGCTACACCTTC.

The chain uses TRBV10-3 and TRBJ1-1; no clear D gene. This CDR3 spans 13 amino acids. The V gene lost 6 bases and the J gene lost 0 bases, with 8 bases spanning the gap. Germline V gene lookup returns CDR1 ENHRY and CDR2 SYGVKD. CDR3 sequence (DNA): TGTGCCATCAGGGAGACACTGAACACTGAAGCTTTCTTT. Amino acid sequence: CAIRETLNTEAFF.

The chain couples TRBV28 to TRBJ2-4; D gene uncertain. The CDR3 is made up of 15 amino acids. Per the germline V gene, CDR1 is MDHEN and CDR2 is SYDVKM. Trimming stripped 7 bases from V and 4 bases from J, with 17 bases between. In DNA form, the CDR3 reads TGTGCCAGCAATCCCTTGAATATACCAAAAAACATTCAGTACTTC. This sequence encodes CASNPLNIPKNIQYF.

The DNA of the CDR3 is TGTGCCAGCACCCCCTGGCCCTGGCTAGCGGGGGATACAGATACGCAGTATTTT. It codes for CASTPWPWLAGDTDTQYF. The V and J genes are TRBV2 and TRBJ2-3; 10 bases agree with TRBD2. The CDR3 runs 18 residues. Germline CDR1 reads SNHLY; CDR2 reads FYNNEI. The V segment lost 7 bases and the J segment 3 bases; nucleotides outside the gene matches: 16.

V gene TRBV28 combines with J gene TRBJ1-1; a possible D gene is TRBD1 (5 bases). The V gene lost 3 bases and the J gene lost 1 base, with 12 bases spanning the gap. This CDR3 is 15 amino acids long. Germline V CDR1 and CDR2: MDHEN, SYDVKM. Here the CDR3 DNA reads TGTGCCAGCAGTTTTGCCGGGACTCAGAACACTGAAGCTTTCTTT. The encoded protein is CASSFAGTQNTEAFF.

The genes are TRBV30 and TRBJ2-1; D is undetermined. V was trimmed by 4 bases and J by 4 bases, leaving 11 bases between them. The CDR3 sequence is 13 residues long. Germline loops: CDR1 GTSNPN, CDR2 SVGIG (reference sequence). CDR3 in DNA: TGTGCCTGGAATCCTGGGAATTACAATGAGCAGTTCTTC. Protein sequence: CAWNPGNYNEQFF.

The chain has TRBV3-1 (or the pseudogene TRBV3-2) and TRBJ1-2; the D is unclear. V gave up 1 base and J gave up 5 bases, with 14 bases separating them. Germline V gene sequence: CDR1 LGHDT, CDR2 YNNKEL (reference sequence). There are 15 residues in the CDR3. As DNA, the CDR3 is TGTGCCAGCAGCCAAGGGGCTTCAATAGGATATGGCTACACCTTC. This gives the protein CASSQGASIGYGYTF.

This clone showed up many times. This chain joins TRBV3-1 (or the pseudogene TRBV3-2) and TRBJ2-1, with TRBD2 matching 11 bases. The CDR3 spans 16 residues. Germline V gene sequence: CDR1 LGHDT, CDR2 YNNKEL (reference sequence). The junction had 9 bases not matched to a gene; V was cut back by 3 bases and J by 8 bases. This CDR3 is CASSQGSGRAFHEQFF. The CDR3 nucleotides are TGTGCCAGCAGCCAGGGTAGCGGGAGGGCCTTTCATGAGCAGTTCTTC.